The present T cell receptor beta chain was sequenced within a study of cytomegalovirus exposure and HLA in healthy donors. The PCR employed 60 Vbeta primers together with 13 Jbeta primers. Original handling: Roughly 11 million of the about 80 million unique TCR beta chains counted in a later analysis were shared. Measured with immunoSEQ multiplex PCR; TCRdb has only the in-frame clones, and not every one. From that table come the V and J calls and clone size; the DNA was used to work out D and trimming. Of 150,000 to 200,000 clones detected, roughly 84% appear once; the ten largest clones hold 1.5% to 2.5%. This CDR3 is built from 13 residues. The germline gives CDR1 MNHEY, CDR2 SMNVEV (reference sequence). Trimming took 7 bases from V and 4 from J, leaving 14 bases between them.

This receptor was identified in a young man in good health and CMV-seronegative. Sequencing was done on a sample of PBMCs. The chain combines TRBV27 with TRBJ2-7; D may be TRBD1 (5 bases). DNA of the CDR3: TGTGCCAGCACCCATGGGGCAGAATACGAGCAGTACTTC. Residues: CASTHGAEYEQYF.